This T cell receptor (beta chain) was identified in a study of regulatory T cells in long-lasting Graves disease. Study-level information: Newly diagnosed Graves' patients had taken antithyroid drugs under 3 months.

Indicated time point: newly diagnosed GD, antithyroid drugs for less than 3 months. Extracted RNA from PBMCs served as the source of the TCR library. Researchers made TCR beta libraries by using iRepertoire HTBI primers and running Arm-PCR on CDR3 regions. Each CDR3 protein gets one entry after TCRdb re-called the multiplex PCR reads with MiXCR. This sample has about 620,000 distinct CDR3 sequences, with 15% to 20% found just once. The study, taken as a whole, reports: With 2,500 to 3,500 shared public clonotypes, persistent patients exceeded new patients, who shared just over 950.

This clonotype was recorded at least ten times. Its antigen is still unknown. This same sample was also taken into another study, of T cells in Graves' hyperthyroidism and ophthalmopathy. From that study: The primer set for the first-round RT-PCR of the TCR CDR3 was HTBI. Most expanded thyroid clonotypes above 0.001 recurred in blood.

The source is a woman younger than 45 with Graves disease. Here the sequenced sample was peripheral blood mononuclear cells (PBMCs), taken at new diagnosis, from a patient treated with antithyroid drugs.

The CDR3 DNA sequence: TGTGCCACCGGATGGAACGAATGGTACTTC. It encodes CATGWNEWYF. The gene calls are TRBV6-2 or TRBV6-3 and TRBJ2-7; D gene ambiguous. This CDR3 comprises 10 residues. The germline V gene encodes CDR1 MNHEY and CDR2 SVGEGT. Trimming pared 10 bases from V and 12 bases from J, leaving 16 bases between.